The 2 T cell receptor beta chains in this list originate from one sample, sequenced in a study of blood T cells in healthy people across ages. Using a J-beta primer mix together with a sample-barcoded 5' primer, a second PCR was run for 7 to 11 cycles. TCRdb re-called the 5' RACE reads through MiXCR, storing one row per CDR3 protein. Of 1.8 million or so distinct CDR3 sequences in the sample, about two fifths were seen once. Sample: blood. The receptors shown here come from a human donor in good health.

The chain uses TRBV28 and TRBJ2-1; 9 positions match TRBD1. Trimming removed 4 bases from V and 4 bases from J; junction bases left unmatched: 11. This CDR3 is built from 17 residues. In germline, CDR1 is MDHEN, CDR2 SYDVKM. CDR3 DNA: TGTGCCAGCAGTTCCCCCGCGGGACAGGGTACGTACAATGAGCAGTTCTTC. Amino acid sequence: CASSSPAGQGTYNEQFF.

This clonotype has a handful of counts. The gene calls are TRBV29-1 and TRBJ1-1; TRBD1 might be the D (6 bases). This CDR3 is built from 11 residues. Germline CDR1 SQVTM, CDR2 ANQGSEA. Between the trimmed V and J ends, which lost 6 bases and 5 bases, there was a span of 10 bases. Here the CDR3 reads CSVRGGTEAFF. The CDR3 DNA reads as TGCAGCGTGAGGGGGGGGACTGAAGCTTTCTTT.